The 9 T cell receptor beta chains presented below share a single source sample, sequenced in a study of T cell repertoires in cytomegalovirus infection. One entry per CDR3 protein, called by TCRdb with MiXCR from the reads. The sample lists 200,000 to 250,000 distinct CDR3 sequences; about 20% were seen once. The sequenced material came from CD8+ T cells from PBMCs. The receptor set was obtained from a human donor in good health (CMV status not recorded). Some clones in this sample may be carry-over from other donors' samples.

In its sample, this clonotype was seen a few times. The CDR3 here is CASSSTGGNVYGYTF. The CDR3 DNA reads as TGTGCCAGCAGTTCAACAGGGGGCAACGTCTATGGCTACACCTTC. The chain uses TRBV9 and TRBJ1-2; TRBD1 aligns across 9 bases. The CDR3 sequence is 15 residues long. V was clipped by 5 bases and J by 4 bases; unmatched bases: 9. Germline CDR1 is SGDLS and CDR2 is YYNGEE.

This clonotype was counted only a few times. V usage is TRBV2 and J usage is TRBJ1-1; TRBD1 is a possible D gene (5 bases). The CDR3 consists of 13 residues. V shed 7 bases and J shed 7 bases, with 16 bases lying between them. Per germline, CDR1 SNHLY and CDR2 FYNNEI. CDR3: CASTGDGGYEAFF. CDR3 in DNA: TGTGCCAGCACGGGGGACGGAGGATATGAAGCTTTCTTT.

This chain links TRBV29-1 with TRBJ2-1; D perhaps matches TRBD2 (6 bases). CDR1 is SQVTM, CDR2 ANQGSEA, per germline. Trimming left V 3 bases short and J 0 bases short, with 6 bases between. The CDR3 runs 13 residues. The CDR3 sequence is CSVDGGSYNEQFF. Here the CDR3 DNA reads TGCAGCGTTGACGGGGGCTCCTACAATGAGCAGTTCTTC.

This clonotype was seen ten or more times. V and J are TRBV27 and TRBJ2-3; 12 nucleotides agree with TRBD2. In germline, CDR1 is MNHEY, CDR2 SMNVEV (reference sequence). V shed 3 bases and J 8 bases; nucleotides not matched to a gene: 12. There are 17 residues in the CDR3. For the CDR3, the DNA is TGTGCCAGCAGTTTGGAACTAGCGGGGGGTACCTTGGGTACGCAGTATTTT. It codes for CASSLELAGGTLGTQYF.

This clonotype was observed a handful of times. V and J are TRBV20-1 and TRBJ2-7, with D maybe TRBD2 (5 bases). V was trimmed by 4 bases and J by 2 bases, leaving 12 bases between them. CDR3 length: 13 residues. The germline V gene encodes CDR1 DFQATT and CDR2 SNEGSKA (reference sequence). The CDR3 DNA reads TGCAGTGCTACCCCAGCGGTCCCCTACGAGCAGTACTTC. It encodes CSATPAVPYEQYF.

The CDR3 region has the DNA TGTGCCAGCAGCCCTCACTTCCGGGGCGGGGAGCTGTTTTTT. This sequence encodes CASSPHFRGGELFF. The V call is TRBV14, the J call TRBJ2-2; weak D call: TRBD2 (5 bases). V lost 4 bases and J lost 7, with 13 bases in between. This CDR3 region has 14 residues. CDR1 and CDR2 (germline): SGHDN, FVKESK.

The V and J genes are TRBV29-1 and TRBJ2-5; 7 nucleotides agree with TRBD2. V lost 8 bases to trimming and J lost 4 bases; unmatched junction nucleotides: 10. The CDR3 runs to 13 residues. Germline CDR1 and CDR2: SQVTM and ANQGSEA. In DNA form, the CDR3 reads TGCAGCTTCTCCGACGGGGGGACAGAGACCCAGTACTTC. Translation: CSFSDGGTETQYF.

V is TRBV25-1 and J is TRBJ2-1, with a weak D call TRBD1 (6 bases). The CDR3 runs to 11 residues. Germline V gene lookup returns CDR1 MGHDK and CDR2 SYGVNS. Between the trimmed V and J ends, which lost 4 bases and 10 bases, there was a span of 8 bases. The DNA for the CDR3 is TGTGCCAGCAGTGTGGGGACAGAGCAGTTCTTC. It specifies CASSVGTEQFF.

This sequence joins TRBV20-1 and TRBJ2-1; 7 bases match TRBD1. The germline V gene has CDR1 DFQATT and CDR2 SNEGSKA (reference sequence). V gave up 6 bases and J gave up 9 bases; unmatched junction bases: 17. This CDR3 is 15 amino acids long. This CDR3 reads CSADQDRVVGGEQFF. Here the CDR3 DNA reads TGCAGTGCCGACCAAGACAGGGTCGTTGGTGGTGAGCAGTTCTTC.